Listed below are T cell receptor beta chains from one sample, sequenced in a study of T-cell memory formation after mild COVID-19. In TCRdb, the 5' RACE reads were re-called with MiXCR into one record per CDR3 protein. The data hold about 100,000 distinct CDR3 sequences, with around 10% observed a single time. The source material was PBMCs or a T cell subset sorted from them (not recorded which). The receptors shown here come from a man aged 18 to 29 who had mild COVID-19 (a few samples of this study predate the infection). Cell type and time point are not known. CDR3s include the opening cysteine and the closing phenylalanine or tryptophan. A D gene is named only where the DNA matches it firmly. Clone size, where shown, is once, few, many, or a class for clones that have expanded.

clone_size j_call d_call v_call cdr3_aa cdr3_nt
few TRBJ1-2 TRBD1 TRBV4-3 CASSQGRTGFGGYTF TGCGCCAGCAGCCAAGGGAGGACAGGGTTCGGTGGCTACACCTTC
few TRBJ2-7 . TRBV4-3 CASSQDRVWYEQYF TGCGCCAGCAGCCAAGACAGGGTTTGGTACGAGCAGTACTTC
few TRBJ2-5 TRBD1 TRBV7-9 CASRATGEQETQYF TGTGCCAGCAGAGCGACAGGGGAGCAAGAGACCCAGTACTTC
many TRBJ1-1 . TRBV7-8 CASSLGYRMNTEAFF TGTGCCAGCAGCTTGGGTTACAGGATGAACACTGAAGCTTTCTTT
. TRBJ1-1 . TRBV7-9 CASVGQSNTEAFF TGTGCCAGCGTTGGGCAGTCGAACACTGAAGCTTTCTTT
. TRBJ2-5 . TRBV2 CASTGSYPPDTETQYF TGTGCCAGCACAGGGAGCTATCCCCCCGACACGGAGACCCAGTACTTC
. TRBJ2-1 . TRBV3-1 CASSRPAGRIHEQFF TGTGCCAGCAGCCGCCCCGCTGGACGTATCCATGAGCAGTTCTTC
many TRBJ2-3 . TRBV7-7 CASSQARTDTQYF TGTGCCAGCAGCCAGGCCCGCACAGATACGCAGTATTTT
. TRBJ1-5 . TRBV4-2 CASSQVHDSNQPQHF TGTGCCAGCAGCCAAGTCCATGATAGCAATCAGCCCCAGCATTTT
. TRBJ2-3 TRBD2 TRBV6-2/TRBV6-3 CASSYAPGGSTDTQYF TGTGCCAGCAGTTACGCTCCGGGGGGGAGCACAGATACGCAGTATTTT
few TRBJ2-1 . TRBV10-3 CAISESAARGNEQFF TGTGCCATCAGTGAGTCGGCGGCAAGGGGTAATGAGCAGTTCTTC
few TRBJ1-2 . TRBV6-6 CASREVNGYTF TGTGCCAGCCGTGAGGTGAACGGCTACACCTTC
few TRBJ1-2 . TRBV20-1 CSASEDGYTF TGCAGTGCTAGTGAGGATGGCTACACCTTC
. TRBJ2-3 . TRBV20-1 CSARYGGQDTQYF TGCAGTGCTAGGTACGGGGGCCAGGATACGCAGTATTTT
few TRBJ2-1 . TRBV4-3 CASSQDERSYNEQFF TGCGCCAGCAGCCAAGATGAACGCTCCTACAATGAGCAGTTCTTC
many TRBJ1-5 TRBD1 TRBV4-1 CASSQTGTGARGNQPQHF TGCGCCAGCAGCCAAACCGGGACAGGGGCTCGGGGCAATCAGCCCCAGCATTTT
few TRBJ2-7 . TRBV29-1 CSVGVVGTYEQYF TGCAGCGTTGGGGTAGTAGGCACCTACGAGCAGTACTTC
few TRBJ2-2 TRBD2 TRBV6-6 CASSSGIAGRTGELFF TGTGCCAGCAGTTCCGGGATAGCGGGTCGGACCGGGGAGCTGTTTTTT
few TRBJ2-2 TRBD2 TRBV7-2 CASSFPPGGPGELFF TGTGCCAGCAGCTTCCCCCCGGGGGGGCCCGGGGAGCTGTTTTTT
few TRBJ2-3 . TRBV6-5 CASSYSGFSTDTQYF TGTGCCAGCAGTTATTCCGGTTTCAGCACAGATACGCAGTATTTT
few TRBJ2-4 TRBD1 TRBV7-9 CASSPSDRGAKNIQYF TGTGCCAGCAGCCCGTCCGACAGGGGAGCCAAAAACATTCAGTACTTC
few TRBJ2-5 . TRBV21-1 CASSKDRDQETQYF TGTGCCAGCAGCAAAGACAGAGACCAAGAGACCCAGTACTTC
once TRBJ2-1 TRBD1 TRBV18 CASSPPTGAYNEQFF TGTGCCAGCTCACCGCCGACAGGGGCCTACAATGAGCAGTTCTTC
few TRBJ2-7 . TRBV4-1 CASSQAPGELYEQYF TGCGCCAGCAGCCAAGCACCAGGGGAACTCTACGAGCAGTACTTC
once TRBJ2-6 . TRBV27 CASRLAGANVLTF TGTGCCAGCAGATTGGCTGGGGCCAACGTCCTGACTTTC
many TRBJ1-1 . TRBV20-1 CSARQEGVTEAFF TGCAGTGCTAGGCAGGAGGGGGTCACTGAAGCTTTCTTT
few TRBJ2-5 TRBD1 TRBV12-3/TRBV12-4 CASSPGQVETQYF TGTGCCAGCAGCCCCGGACAGGTAGAGACCCAGTACTTC
. TRBJ1-1 TRBD1 TRBV27 CASQGGANEAFF TGTGCCAGCCAAGGGGGCGCGAATGAAGCTTTCTTT
few TRBJ1-3 . TRBV2 CASRQDRSGNTIYF TGTGCCAGCAGACAAGACAGGTCTGGAAACACCATATATTTT
many TRBJ2-7 . TRBV15 CATSRDSLTSYEQYF TGTGCCACCAGCAGGGACTCCCTGACCTCCTACGAGCAGTACTTC
few TRBJ2-1 . TRBV6-2/TRBV6-3 CASSYGLNEQFF TGTGCCAGCAGTTACGGGCTCAATGAGCAGTTCTTC
many TRBJ2-3 . TRBV7-2 CASSLTASGLIDTQYF TGTGCCAGCAGCTTAACCGCGTCAGGGTTGATCGATACGCAGTATTTT
many TRBJ1-1 . TRBV4-3 CASSQDPRGASNTEAFF TGCGCCAGCAGCCAAGATCCTCGGGGGGCGAGCAACACTGAAGCTTTCTTT
many TRBJ2-1 TRBD2 TRBV7-9 CASSLRGGGEQFF TGTGCCAGCAGCTTACGGGGGGGAGGTGAGCAGTTCTTC
few TRBJ2-5 . TRBV15 CATSRTGSQETQYF TGTGCCACCAGCAGAACAGGGTCGCAAGAGACCCAGTACTTC
many TRBJ1-4 . TRBV4-3 CASSPDVGREKLFF TGCGCCAGCAGCCCGGACGTGGGCCGAGAAAAACTGTTTTTT
. TRBJ1-5 TRBD1 TRBV6-2/TRBV6-3 CASSDRGWNQPQHF TGTGCCAGCAGTGACAGGGGATGGAATCAGCCCCAGCATTTT
few TRBJ1-6 . TRBV4-3 CASSQVGRGFNSPLHF TGCGCCAGCAGCCAAGTAGGGCGGGGGTTTAATTCACCCCTCCACTTT
few TRBJ1-6 . TRBV20-1 CSAARGSPSPLHF TGCAGTGCTGCGAGGGGATCTCCGTCACCCCTCCACTTT
. TRBJ2-1 TRBD2 TRBV7-9 CASSSSGGANEQFF TGTGCCAGCAGCTCTAGCGGGGGGGCCAATGAGCAGTTCTTC